A selection of T cell receptor beta chains follows, all from one sample in a study of blood T cells in healthy people across ages. Using its own MiXCR run on the 5' RACE reads, TCRdb lists one record per CDR3 protein. Among 550,000 to 800,000 distinct CDR3 sequences, approximately 29% were seen once, and the ten largest hold less than 20%. The sequencing sample was made of blood. These receptors were taken from a woman older than 75 in good health. The CDR3 runs from the conserved cysteine through the conserved F or W. A D gene is named only where the DNA matches it firmly. Clone size is not always given. Where it is, it says once, few, many or a class for expanded clones.

>TRBV19|15|once|.|TRBJ1-3
TGTGCCGGAACCAACACGGCCGGGAGCGGAAACACCATATATTTT
CAGTNTAGSGNTIYF
>TRBV30|15|few|.|TRBJ2-5
TGTGCCTGGAGTGAGGGCCGGGGGGCAGGAGAGACCCAGTACTTC
CAWSEGRGAGETQYF
>TRBV5-1|14|few|.|TRBJ2-7
TGCGCCAGCAGCTTAGGGGATTCCTACAATGAGCAGTACTTC
CASSLGDSYNEQYF
>TRBV7-6|15|many|TRBD1|TRBJ1-2
TGTGCCAGCAGCTTAGCCACAGGGGGCGACTATGGCTACACCTTC
CASSLATGGDYGYTF
>TRBV12-3/TRBV12-4|13|many|.|TRBJ2-1
TGTGCCAGCAAAGATAGAAGGGCGTGGGAGCAGTTCTTC
CASKDRRAWEQFF
>TRBV11-2|16|many|TRBD2|TRBJ2-7
TGTGCCAGCAGCTCCGGGAGGTCTAGCGGGGTCTACGAGCAGTACTTC
CASSSGRSSGVYEQYF
>TRBV7-2|13|many|TRBD1|TRBJ1-5
TGTGCCAGCAGAAGAACAGGGGCTCAGCCCCAGCATTTT
CASRRTGAQPQHF
>TRBV20-1|17|few|TRBD2|TRBJ2-2
TGCAGTGCTAGGTCGCTAGCGGGGGCCACGAACACCGGGGAGCTGTTTTTT
CSARSLAGATNTGELFF
>TRBV4-1|14|.|TRBD1|TRBJ1-2
TGCGCCAGCAGCCAAGGGGACAGGGAGTATGGCTACACCTTC
CASSQGDREYGYTF
>TRBV7-2|15|.|.|TRBJ1-2
TGTGCCAGCAGCTCCCCGGGGAAACTCGGGCGGGGCTACACCTTC
CASSSPGKLGRGYTF
>TRBV28|14|.|TRBD2|TRBJ2-1
TGTGCCAGCAGCCGACTAGCGGAGAACAATGAGCAGTTCTTC
CASSRLAENNEQFF
>TRBV4-3|19|many|.|TRBJ2-3
TGCGCCAGCAGCCAACGGGTGCCGGGACTTCTGTCTAGCACAGATACGCAGTATTTT
CASSQRVPGLLSSTDTQYF
>TRBV3-1|18|many|TRBD1|TRBJ2-5
TGTGCCAGCAGCCAAGATAGATCGGCAGGGGGCGCTATCGAGACCCAGTACTTC
CASSQDRSAGGAIETQYF
>TRBV30|14|.|.|TRBJ1-1
TGTGCCTGGAGCCTGGGACTTTACGGGACTGAAGCTTTCTTT
CAWSLGLYGTEAFF
>TRBV20-1|15|.|.|TRBJ2-2
TGCAGTGCTAGAGATAATGGGAAGTACACCGGGGGGCTGTTTTTT
CSARDNGKYTGGLFF
>TRBV20-1|14|.|.|TRBJ2-2
TGCAGTGCTAGCGGCCAGGTCGGGAACGGGGAGCTGTTTTTT
CSASGQVGNGELFF
>TRBV20-1|13|many|.|TRBJ1-2
TGCAGTGCGACCGCAGGGGAGAACTATGGCTACACCTTC
CSATAGENYGYTF
>TRBV20-1|15|many|.|TRBJ2-7
TGCAGTGCTAGAGATGTTCGGCTTGGTGGCTACGAGCAGTACTTC
CSARDVRLGGYEQYF
>TRBV2|13|many|.|TRBJ1-6
TGTGCCAGCAGTCGAGACATTAATTCACCCCTCCACTTT
CASSRDINSPLHF
>TRBV6-6|17|many|.|TRBJ1-2
TGTGCCAGCAGTTTAGGTAGATTTCACAAAGCTAACTATGGCTACACCTTC
CASSLGRFHKANYGYTF
>TRBV20-1|16|many|.|TRBJ1-5
TGCAGTGCTATTCGGGGGGCGGGGGATAGCAATCAGCCCCAGCATTTT
CSAIRGAGDSNQPQHF
>TRBV3-1|13|many|.|TRBJ1-1
TGTGCCAGCAGCCAAGGTGTCGACACTGAAGCTTTCTTT
CASSQGVDTEAFF
>TRBV20-1|12|many|.|TRBJ2-1
TGCAGTGCTAGTGGGAGTAACAATGAGCAGTTCTTC
CSASGSNNEQFF
>TRBV3-1|14|.|.|TRBJ1-2
TGTGCCAGCAGCCAAGAGCGAGGGGCTAATGGCTACACCTTC
CASSQERGANGYTF
>TRBV27|13|many|.|TRBJ1-2
TGTGCCAGCAGCCCACGGTCGATCTATGGCTACACCTTC
CASSPRSIYGYTF
>TRBV29-1|17|many|.|TRBJ2-3
TGCAGCGTTGAAGATCGTGTGAGGGAAAGCGTGACAGATACGCAGTATTTT
CSVEDRVRESVTDTQYF
>TRBV6-5|15|many|.|TRBJ2-1
TGTGCCAGCAGTTACAGGCCGGCCTACTACAATGAGCAGTTCTTC
CASSYRPAYYNEQFF
>TRBV4-1|15|many|.|TRBJ1-4
TGCGCCAGCAGCCAAGGGAGGGCAACTAATGAAAAACTGTTTTTT
CASSQGRATNEKLFF
>TRBV7-2|15|few|TRBD1|TRBJ1-4
TGTGCCAGCAGCTTAGTCGGGACAGGGGAAGAAAAACTGTTTTTT
CASSLVGTGEEKLFF
>TRBV15|14|few|.|TRBJ1-4
TGTGCCACCAGCGGGGGGACCTTTAATGAAAAGCTGTTTTTT
CATSGGTFNEKLFF
>TRBV3-1|13|.|.|TRBJ1-1
TGTGCCAGCAGCAGCGTCGTGAACACTGAAGCTTTCTTT
CASSSVVNTEAFF
>TRBV10-3|15|many|.|TRBJ1-6
TGTGCCATCAGTGAGGCGGGGACATGGGCATCACCCCTCCACTTT
CAISEAGTWASPLHF
>TRBV20-1|12|.|.|TRBJ1-4
TGCAGTGTCCCGCAGGCTAATGAAAAACTGTTTTTT
CSVPQANEKLFF
>TRBV5-1|15|.|.|TRBJ1-2
TGCGCCAGCAGCTTATCAACAGGTCCTAACTATGGCTACACCTTC
CASSLSTGPNYGYTF
>TRBV9|14|many|.|TRBJ1-2
TGTGCCAGCAGCGTAGGGGGCAGGCCCTATGGCTACACCTTC
CASSVGGRPYGYTF
>TRBV4-2|18|.|TRBD2|TRBJ2-3
TGTGCCAGCAGCCTAAGTGGGGTGACTAGCGGGGGCACAGATACGCAGTATTTT
CASSLSGVTSGGTDTQYF
>TRBV6-5|15|once|.|TRBJ1-3
TGTGCCAGCAGTCAAGAATGGGGCCGCGGAAACACCATATATTTT
CASSQEWGRGNTIYF
>TRBV12-3/TRBV12-4|16|many|TRBD2|TRBJ2-1
TGTGCCAGCAGGCGACGGGCGGGGGGCTCCTACAATGAGCAGTTCTTC
CASRRRAGGSYNEQFF
>TRBV4-3|18|many|.|TRBJ2-7
TGCGCCAGCAGCCTCCAAAGGGGTGGACAGACCGGGCCCTACGAGCAGTACTTC
CASSLQRGGQTGPYEQYF
>TRBV7-9|16|few|.|TRBJ2-2
TGTGCCAGCAGTACTTACTGGGACGGGAACACCGGGGAGCTGTTTTTT
CASSTYWDGNTGELFF
>TRBV7-9|12|.|.|TRBJ1-2
TGTGCCCGCAGCTTAGTGGCGGGTGGCTACACCTTC
CARSLVAGGYTF
>TRBV6-1|14|few|.|TRBJ1-2
TGTGCCAGCAGTGAATTTGGGGACAACTATGGCTACACCTTC
CASSEFGDNYGYTF
>TRBV3-1|16|.|.|TRBJ1-5
TGTGCCAGCAGCCATTCCGGAGGAGATAGCAATCAGCCCCAGCATTTT
CASSHSGGDSNQPQHF
>TRBV27|19|many|TRBD2|TRBJ2-1
TGTGCCAGCACCACATGGACTAGCGGGGGGCTCCACCACACCAATGAGCAGTTCTTC
CASTTWTSGGLHHTNEQFF
>TRBV7-3|17|.|.|TRBJ2-2
TGTGCCAGCAGCTTAGAAGTGGGATCTCGGGGCACCGGGGAGCTGTTTTTT
CASSLEVGSRGTGELFF
>TRBV7-2|16|many|.|TRBJ2-3
TGTGCCAGCAGCTTAGCGCGCGGCGGGGGCCCTCCGACGCAGTATTTT
CASSLARGGGPPTQYF
>TRBV7-2|15|.|.|TRBJ2-1
TGTGCCAGCAGCTGGGGTAGGCTCTCCTACAATGAGCAGTTCTTC
CASSWGRLSYNEQFF
>TRBV4-1|16|.|TRBD2|TRBJ2-2
TGCGCCAGCAGCCAAGGGACTAGCAGAGGCACCGGGGAGCTGTTTTTT
CASSQGTSRGTGELFF
>TRBV20-1|13|.|TRBD2|TRBJ2-1
TGCAGTACAGGGACTAGCGGGAGAAATGAGCAGTTCTTC
CSTGTSGRNEQFF
>TRBV12-3/TRBV12-4|14|once|TRBD1|TRBJ2-1
TGTGCCAGCAGCTCCGAGTTACTGGACAGGGGCGGCTTCTTC
CASSSELLDRGGFF
>TRBV20-1|14|.|.|TRBJ2-7
TGCAGTGCTAGGTACGGACACCATCCCTACGAGCAGTACTTC
CSARYGHHPYEQYF
>TRBV3-1|14|many|.|TRBJ1-4
TGTGCCAGCAGCCAAGATCTGGCTAATGAAAAACTGTTTTTT
CASSQDLANEKLFF
>TRBV7-2|15|.|TRBD2|TRBJ2-5
TGTACCAGCAGCTTACCTACAAGCGGGGGTGGGACCCAGTACTTC
CTSSLPTSGGGTQYF
>TRBV20-1|11|few|.|TRBJ1-1
TGCAGTGCTAGCAGGCTCACTGAAGCTTTCTTT
CSASRLTEAFF
>TRBV6-4|14|many|.|TRBJ2-3
TGTGCCAGCAGTGAAGAAGGGGACACAGATACGCAGTATTTT
CASSEEGDTDTQYF
>TRBV7-2|15|.|.|TRBJ2-7
TGTGCCAGCAGCACCTGGGGCGGGGATGGGCGCGAGCAGTACTTC
CASSTWGGDGREQYF
>TRBV3-1|15|many|.|TRBJ2-5
TGTGCCAGCAGCCAAGGAGGGAAGCCACAAGAGACCCAGTACTTC
CASSQGGKPQETQYF